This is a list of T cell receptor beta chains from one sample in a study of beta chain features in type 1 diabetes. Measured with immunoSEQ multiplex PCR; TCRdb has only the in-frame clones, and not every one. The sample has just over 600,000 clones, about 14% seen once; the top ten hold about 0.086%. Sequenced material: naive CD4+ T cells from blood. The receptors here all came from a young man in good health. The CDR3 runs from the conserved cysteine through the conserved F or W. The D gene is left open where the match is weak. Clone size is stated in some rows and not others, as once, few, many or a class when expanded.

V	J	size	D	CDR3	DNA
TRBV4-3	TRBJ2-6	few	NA	CASSQDLRSGANVLTF	TGCGCCAGCAGCCAAGATCTGAGGTCTGGGGCCAACGTCCTGACTTTC
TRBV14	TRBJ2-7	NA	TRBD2	CASSQMTGREYEQYF	TGTGCCAGCAGCCAAATGACCGGGAGGGAATACGAGCAGTACTTC
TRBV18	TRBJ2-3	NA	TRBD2	CAARRAGSTDTQYF	TGTGCCGCTCGGAGAGCGGGGTCCACAGATACGCAGTATTTT
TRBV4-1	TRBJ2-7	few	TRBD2	CASSRAGTSGSYEQYF	TGCGCCAGCAGCCGTGCCGGGACTAGCGGCTCCTACGAGCAGTACTTC
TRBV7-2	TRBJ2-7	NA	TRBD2	CASSRGDYPPFEQYF	TGTGCCAGCAGCCGCGGGGACTACCCACCGTTCGAGCAGTACTTC
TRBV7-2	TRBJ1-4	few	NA	CASRPTTGVKLFF	TGTGCCAGCAGACCCACCACGGGCGTAAAACTGTTTTTT
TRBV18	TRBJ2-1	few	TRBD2	CASSPLSGGQYEQFF	TGTGCCAGCTCACCACTCAGCGGGGGGCAGTATGAGCAGTTCTTC
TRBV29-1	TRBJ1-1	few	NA	CSVARSEFSEAFF	TGCAGCGTTGCCCGCTCTGAGTTCTCTGAAGCTTTCTTT
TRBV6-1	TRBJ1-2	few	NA	CASSEVRGQRPYRANYGYTF	TGTGCCAGCAGTGAAGTGAGAGGGCAGCGCCCGTACAGAGCTAACTATGGCTACACCTTC
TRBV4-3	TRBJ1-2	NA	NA	CASSQVRLGRSGGYTF	TGCGCCAGCAGCCAAGTCCGGTTAGGCAGGTCGGGTGGCTACACCTTC
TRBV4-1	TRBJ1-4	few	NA	CASSHGEGPREKLFF	TGCGCCAGCAGCCATGGCGAGGGTCCCAGAGAAAAACTGTTTTTT
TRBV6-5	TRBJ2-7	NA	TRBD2	CASSYLLAGLPREQYF	TGTGCCAGCAGTTACTTGCTAGCGGGTCTACCAAGAGAGCAGTACTTC
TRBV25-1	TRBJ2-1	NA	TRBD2	CASSGGGSTYNEQFF	TGTGCCAGCAGTGGAGGCGGGAGTACCTACAATGAGCAGTTCTTC
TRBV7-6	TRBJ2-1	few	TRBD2	CASSLDSGVTNEQFF	TGTGCCAGCAGCTTAGATAGCGGGGTGACGAATGAGCAGTTCTTC
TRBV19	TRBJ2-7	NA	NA	CASSYTQSTRSEQYF	TGTGCCAGTAGTTATACCCAATCGACAAGATCGGAGCAGTACTTC
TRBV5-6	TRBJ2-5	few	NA	CASSLKGGETQYF	TGTGCCAGCAGCTTGAAAGGTGGGGAGACCCAGTACTTC
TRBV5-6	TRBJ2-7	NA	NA	CASSFAGSYEQYF	TGTGCCAGCAGCTTCGCGGGGTCCTACGAGCAGTACTTC
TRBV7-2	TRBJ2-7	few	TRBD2	CASSSLREGEQYF	TGTGCCAGCAGCTCCCTCCGGGAGGGGGAGCAGTACTTC
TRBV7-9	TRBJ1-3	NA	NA	CASSLETARSGNTIYF	TGTGCCAGCAGCTTAGAAACGGCGCGCTCTGGAAACACCATATATTTT
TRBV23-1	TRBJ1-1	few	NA	CASSQSRGENTEAFF	TGCGCCAGCAGTCAATCCCGCGGGGAGAACACTGAAGCTTTCTTT
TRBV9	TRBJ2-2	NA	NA	CASSVASGRRTGELFF	TGTGCCAGCAGCGTAGCATCTGGACGGCGGACCGGGGAGCTGTTTTTT
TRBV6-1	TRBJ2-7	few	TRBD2	CASSPTSGALLGQYF	TGTGCCAGCAGTCCCACTAGCGGAGCACTTTTGGGGCAGTACTTC
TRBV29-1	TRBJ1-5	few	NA	CSVGTRGQPQHF	TGCAGCGTCGGAACGAGGGGACAGCCCCAGCATTTT
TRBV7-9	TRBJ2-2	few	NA	CASSLLGHLTGELFF	TGTGCCAGCAGCTTACTCGGGCACCTCACCGGGGAGCTGTTTTTT
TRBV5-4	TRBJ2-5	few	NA	CASRYGIQETQYF	TGTGCCAGCAGGTACGGGATCCAAGAGACCCAGTACTTC
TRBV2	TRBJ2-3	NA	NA	CASSTPGTDTQYF	TGTGCCAGCAGCACCCCGGGCACAGATACGCAGTATTTT
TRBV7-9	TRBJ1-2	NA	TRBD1	CASSPGQAFWGYTF	TGTGCCAGCAGCCCGGGACAGGCCTTTTGGGGCTACACCTTC
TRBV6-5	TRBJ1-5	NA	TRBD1	CASSSAGTVGNQPQHF	TGTGCCAGCAGTTCGGCCGGGACAGTGGGCAATCAGCCCCAGCATTTT
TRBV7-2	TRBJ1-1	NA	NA	CASSLFKGNTEAFF	TGTGCCAGCAGCTTATTCAAGGGGAACACTGAAGCTTTCTTT
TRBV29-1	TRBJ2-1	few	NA	CSVEWQQTYNEQFF	TGCAGCGTTGAGTGGCAGCAGACTTACAATGAGCAGTTCTTC
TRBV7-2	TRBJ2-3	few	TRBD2	CASSSQGRLAGGDTQYF	TGTGCCAGCAGCTCCCAAGGGAGACTAGCGGGAGGAGATACGCAGTATTTT
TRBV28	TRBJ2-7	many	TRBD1	CASIDRGNLHEQYF	TGTGCCAGCATCGACAGGGGGAATCTCCACGAGCAGTACTTC
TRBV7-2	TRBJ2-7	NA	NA	CASNRGAGPYEQYF	TGTGCCAGCAACAGGGGCGCGGGACCGTACGAGCAGTACTTC
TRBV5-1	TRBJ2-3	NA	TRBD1	CASSTDRPGDTQYF	TGCGCCAGCAGCACGGACAGGCCAGGAGATACGCAGTATTTT
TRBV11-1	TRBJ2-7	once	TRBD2	CASSRFGGEYEQYF	TGTGCCAGCAGTCGATTTGGGGGGGAATACGAGCAGTACTTC
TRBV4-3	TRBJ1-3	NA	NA	CASSQELSTGLGNTIYF	TGCGCCAGCAGCCAAGAGTTATCGACAGGCCTCGGGAACACCATATATTTT
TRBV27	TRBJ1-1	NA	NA	CASSLRQAYNTEAFF	TGTGCCAGCAGTTTAAGGCAGGCGTACAACACTGAAGCTTTCTTT
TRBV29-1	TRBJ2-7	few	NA	CSVSRQTAYEQYF	TGCAGCGTTTCTAGACAGACAGCCTACGAGCAGTACTTC
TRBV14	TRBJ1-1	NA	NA	CASSFRRDRGYVTEAFF	TGTGCCAGCAGCTTTCGAAGGGATAGGGGATATGTCACTGAAGCTTTCTTT
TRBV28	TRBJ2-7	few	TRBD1	CASRPGGQGAIYEQYF	TGTGCCAGCAGGCCTGGGGGGCAGGGGGCAATCTACGAGCAGTACTTC
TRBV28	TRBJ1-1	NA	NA	CATSVRVTEAFF	TGTGCCACCAGTGTCAGGGTTACTGAAGCTTTCTTT
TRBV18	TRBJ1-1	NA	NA	CASSPRAGELLSTEAFF	TGTGCCAGCTCACCACGCGCAGGGGAATTACTAAGCACTGAAGCTTTCTTT
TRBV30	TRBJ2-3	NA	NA	CAWSAGRNTQYF	TGTGCCTGGAGTGCGGGGAGAAATACGCAGTATTTT
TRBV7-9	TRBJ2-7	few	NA	CASSSTRQTYEQYF	TGTGCCAGCAGCTCGACCAGGCAGACCTACGAGCAGTACTTC
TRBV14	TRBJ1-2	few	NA	CASSQTRVGHGYTF	TGTGCCAGCAGCCAAACCAGGGTAGGACATGGCTACACCTTC
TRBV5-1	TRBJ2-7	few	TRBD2	CASSPGAGGSYEQYF	TGCGCCAGCAGCCCCGGGGCGGGAGGATCCTACGAGCAGTACTTC
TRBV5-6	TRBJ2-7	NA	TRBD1	CASSFMTGLSYEQYF	TGTGCCAGCAGCTTCATGACAGGGCTCTCCTACGAGCAGTACTTC
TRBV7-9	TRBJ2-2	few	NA	CASSLGLGELFF	TGTGCCAGCAGCTTGGGCTTGGGGGAGCTGTTTTTT
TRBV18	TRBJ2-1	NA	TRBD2	CASSPTGTSLLSEQFF	TGTGCCAGCTCACCGACCGGGACTAGTCTTCTGAGTGAGCAGTTCTTC
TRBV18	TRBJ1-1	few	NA	CASSPNRGEMAEAFF	TGTGCCAGCTCACCAAATCGTGGCGAGATGGCTGAAGCTTTCTTT
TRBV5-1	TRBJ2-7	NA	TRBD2	CASSLISSLQRGAYEQYF	TGCGCCAGCAGCTTGATTTCAAGCCTCCAGCGGGGGGCCTACGAGCAGTACTTC
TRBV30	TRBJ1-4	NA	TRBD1	CAWRGQGIEKLFF	TGTGCCTGGAGAGGACAGGGAATTGAAAAACTGTTTTTT
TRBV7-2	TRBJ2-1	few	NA	CASSPLTFVGEQFF	TGTGCCAGCAGCCCGCTGACTTTTGTCGGTGAGCAGTTCTTC